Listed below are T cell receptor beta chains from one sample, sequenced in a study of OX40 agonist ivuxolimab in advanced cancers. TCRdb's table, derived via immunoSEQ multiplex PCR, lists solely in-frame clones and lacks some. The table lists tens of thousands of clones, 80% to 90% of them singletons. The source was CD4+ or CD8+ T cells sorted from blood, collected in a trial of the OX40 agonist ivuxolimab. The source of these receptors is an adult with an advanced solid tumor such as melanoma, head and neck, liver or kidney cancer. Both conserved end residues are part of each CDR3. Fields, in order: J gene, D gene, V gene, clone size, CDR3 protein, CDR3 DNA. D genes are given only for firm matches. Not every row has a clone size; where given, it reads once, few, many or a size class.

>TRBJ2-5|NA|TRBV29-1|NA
CSVESRPGRREETQYF
TGCAGCGTTGAATCCCGGCCGGGGCGACGGGAAGAGACCCAGTACTTC
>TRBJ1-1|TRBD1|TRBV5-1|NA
CASSLDRGGNTEAFF
TGCGCCAGCAGCTTGGACAGGGGAGGGAACACTGAAGCTTTCTTT
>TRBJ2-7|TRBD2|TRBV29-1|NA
CSVVGLAGAPSYEQYF
TGCAGCGTTGTTGGGCTAGCGGGGGCCCCATCCTACGAGCAGTACTTC
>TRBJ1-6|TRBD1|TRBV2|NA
CASRAGGRRGNSPLHF
TGTGCCAGCAGAGCAGGGGGCAGGAGGGGAAATTCACCCCTCCACTTT
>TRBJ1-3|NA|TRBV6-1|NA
CASSPGVSGNTIYF
TGTGCCAGCAGTCCGGGGGTCTCTGGAAACACCATATATTTT
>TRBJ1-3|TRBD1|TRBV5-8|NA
CASSLYGTGAGNTIYF
TGTGCCAGCAGCTTGTATGGGACAGGGGCTGGAAACACCATATATTTT
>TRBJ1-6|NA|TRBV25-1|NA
CATRDPSSYNSPLHF
TGTGCCACCAGAGACCCAAGCTCCTATAATTCACCCCTCCACTTT
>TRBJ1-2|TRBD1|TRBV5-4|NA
CASSARDRGESFYF
TGTGCCAGCAGCGCCCGGGACAGGGGGGAATCCTTCTACTTC
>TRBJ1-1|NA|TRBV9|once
CASSALSVGTEAFF
TGTGCCAGCAGCGCTCTTTCAGTAGGCACTGAAGCTTTCTTT
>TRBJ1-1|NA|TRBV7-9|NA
CASSLSPHQLLGLGEAFF
TGTGCCAGCAGCTTAAGCCCCCATCAACTCCTGGGATTGGGTGAAGCTTTCTTT
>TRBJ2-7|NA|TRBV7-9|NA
CASSLGQNSYEQYF
TGTGCCAGCAGCTTAGGCCAGAACTCCTACGAGCAGTACTTC
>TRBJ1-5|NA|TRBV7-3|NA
CASSATGGADQPQHF
TGTGCCAGCAGCGCAACAGGTGGGGCGGACCAGCCCCAGCATTTT
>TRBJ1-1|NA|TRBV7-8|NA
CASSFRQAWGTEAFF
TGTGCCAGCAGCTTTAGGCAGGCCTGGGGCACTGAAGCTTTCTTT
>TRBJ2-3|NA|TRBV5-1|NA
CASSDRQGTDTQYF
TGCGCCAGCAGTGATAGACAGGGCACAGATACGCAGTATTTT
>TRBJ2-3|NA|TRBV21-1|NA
CASSKPWPGLPTTDTQYF
TGTGCCAGCAGCAAGCCTTGGCCGGGACTACCTACCACAGATACGCAGTATTTT
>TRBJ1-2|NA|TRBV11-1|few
CASSLQGVYGYTF
TGTGCCAGCAGCTTACAGGGAGTCTATGGCTACACCTTC
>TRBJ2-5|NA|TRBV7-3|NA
CASSLPPGRQETQYF
TGTGCCAGCAGCTTACCCCCGGGACGACAAGAGACCCAGTACTTC
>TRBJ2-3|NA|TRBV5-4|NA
CASSWDLSGTTDTQYF
TGTGCCAGCAGCTGGGACCTTAGCGGAACCACAGATACGCAGTATTTT
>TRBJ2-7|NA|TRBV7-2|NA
CASSPGRDREQYF
TGTGCCAGCAGTCCGGGCAGGGACCGGGAGCAGTACTTC
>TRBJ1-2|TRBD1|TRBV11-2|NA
CASRNRGYGYTF
TGTGCCAGCAGGAACAGGGGCTATGGCTACACCTTC
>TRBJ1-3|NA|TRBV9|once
CASSAEAISGNTIYF
TGTGCCAGCAGCGCGGAGGCAATCTCTGGAAACACCATATATTTT
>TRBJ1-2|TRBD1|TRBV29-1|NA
CSVAGGDTF
TGCAGCGTTGCAGGGGGGGACACCTTC
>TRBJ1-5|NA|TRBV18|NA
CASSPGRENQPQHF
TGTGCCAGCTCACCAGGGCGAGAAAATCAGCCCCAGCATTTT
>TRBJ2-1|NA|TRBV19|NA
CASTPRVGLGLGEQFF
TGTGCCAGTACCCCAAGGGTAGGCTTGGGTTTAGGCGAGCAGTTCTTC
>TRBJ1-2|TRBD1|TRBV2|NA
CASSAGTGGYYGYTF
TGTGCCAGCAGTGCCGGGACAGGAGGGTATTATGGCTACACCTTC
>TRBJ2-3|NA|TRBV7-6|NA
CASSLGRPGTQDTQYF
TGTGCCAGCAGCTTAGGGAGGCCTGGAACACAAGATACGCAGTATTTT
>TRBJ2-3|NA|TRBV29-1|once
CSVGTATDTQYF
TGCAGCGTAGGGACTGCCACAGATACGCAGTATTTT
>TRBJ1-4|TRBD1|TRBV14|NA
CASSQDDRGNEKLFF
TGTGCCAGCAGCCAAGACGACAGGGGTAATGAAAAACTGTTTTTT
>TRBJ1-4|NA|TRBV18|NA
CASSLIVAGDEKLFF
TGTGCCAGCTCACTTATTGTGGCGGGGGACGAAAAACTGTTTTTT
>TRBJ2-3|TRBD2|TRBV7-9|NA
CASSLVTSGIGQYF
TGTGCCAGCAGCTTAGTTACTAGCGGGATAGGGCAGTATTTT
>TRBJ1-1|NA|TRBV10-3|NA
CAISESGRTGALAFF
TGTGCCATCAGTGAGTCTGGCAGGACCGGGGCCCTCGCTTTCTTT
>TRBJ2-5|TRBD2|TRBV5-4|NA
CASSSVGGLAPTQGTQYF
TGTGCCAGCAGCTCCGTAGGGGGACTAGCGCCTACCCAAGGGACCCAGTACTTC
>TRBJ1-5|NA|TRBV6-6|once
CASSYGPYSNQPQHF
TGTGCCAGCAGTTACGGGCCTTATAGCAATCAGCCCCAGCATTTT
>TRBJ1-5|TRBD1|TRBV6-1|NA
CASSEGWGQAYSNQPQHF
TGTGCCAGCAGTGAAGGCTGGGGACAGGCCTATAGCAATCAGCCCCAGCATTTT
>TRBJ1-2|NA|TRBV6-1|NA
CASSEASLGYYGYTF
TGTGCCAGCAGTGAAGCGAGTCTTGGTTACTATGGCTACACCTTC
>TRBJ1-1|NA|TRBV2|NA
CASSATGKNTEAFF
TGTGCCAGCAGTGCGACCGGGAAGAACACTGAAGCTTTCTTT
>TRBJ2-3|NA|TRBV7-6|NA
CASSLVAESTDTQYF
TGTGCCAGCAGCTTAGTCGCGGAAAGCACAGATACGCAGTATTTT
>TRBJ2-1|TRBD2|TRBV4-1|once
CASSQVSGANEQFF
TGCGCCAGCAGCCAAGTTAGCGGGGCCAATGAGCAGTTCTTC
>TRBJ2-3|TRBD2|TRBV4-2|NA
CASSPTTSVRTDTQYF
TGTGCCAGCAGCCCTACTACTAGCGTAAGGACAGATACGCAGTATTTT
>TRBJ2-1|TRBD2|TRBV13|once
CASSPGLAGAAEQFF
TGTGCCAGCAGCCCGGGACTAGCGGGAGCAGCCGAGCAGTTCTTC